A single sample gave rise to the 26 T cell receptor beta chains below, sequenced in a study of blood T cells in healthy people across ages. PCR was performed a second time for about 7 to 12 cycles using a sample-barcoded 5' primer and a J-beta primer mix. TCRdb reprocessed the 5' RACE reads with MiXCR, giving one entry per CDR3 protein. This sample yields around 520,000 distinct CDR3 sequences, of which about 26% are seen a single time; under 4.5% belongs to the top ten. These data were likewise used in another study, on T cells of mothers and their children.

The sample taken for sequencing was blood. All receptors come from a boy younger than 10 in good health.

This chain uses TRBV5-1 with TRBJ2-1, with TRBD1 matching over 11 bases. With V trimmed by 5 bases and J by 8 bases, 9 bases remained unmatched. From germline, CDR1 is SGHRS and CDR2 YFSETQ. The CDR3 sequence is 15 residues long. The CDR3 nucleotides read TGCGCCAGCAGAGACCGGGACAGGGGGATATATGAGCAGTTCTTC. Residues: CASRDRDRGIYEQFF.

This chain links TRBV6-6 with TRBJ2-2; perhaps D is TRBD1 or TRBD2 (6 bases each). This CDR3 is 15 amino acids long. Trimming took off 2 bases at V and 7 bases at J, with 14 bases between the two ends. Germline CDR1 MNHNY, CDR2 SVGAGI (reference sequence). As DNA, the CDR3 is TGTGCCAGCAGTTACACAGGGACCGGGGGCGGGGAGCTGTTTTTT. Protein: CASSYTGTGGGELFF.

The V and J genes are TRBV5-4 and TRBJ2-2; TRBD1 agrees at 8 bases. The CDR3 is 13 amino acids. V was pared by 3 bases and J by 7 bases, with 2 bases of the junction left unmatched. CDR1 is SGHNT and CDR2 is YYREEE in the germline V gene (reference sequence). This chain's CDR3 is CASSWTGLGELFF. In DNA form, the CDR3 reads TGTGCCAGCAGCTGGACAGGGCTCGGGGAGCTGTTTTTT.

The CDR3 coding sequence is TGTGCCTGGAGTGGACTAGCGGGGAACAATGAGCAGTTCTTC. Its translation: CAWSGLAGNNEQFF. The chain employs TRBV30 and TRBJ2-1; the match to TRBD2 covers 11 bases. The germline gives CDR1 GTSNPN, CDR2 SVGIG (reference sequence). The CDR3 spans 14 residues. V gave up 1 base and J gave up 5 bases; unmatched junction bases: 1. Full variable domain (missing parts from reference TRBV30 and TRBJ2-1): SQTIHQWPATLVQPVGSPLSLECTVEGTSNPNLYWYRQAAGRGLQLLFYSVGIGQISSEVPQNLSASRPQDRQFILSSKKLLLSDSGFYLCAWSGLAGNNEQFFGPGTRLTVL.

J is TRBJ2-7 and V is TRBV7-9, with TRBD2 matching over 9 bases. This CDR3 is built from 15 residues. The germline V gene has CDR1 SEHNR and CDR2 FQNEAQ (reference sequence). The V segment lost 5 bases and the J segment 5 bases; nucleotides outside the gene matches: 10. CDR3 DNA: TGTGCCAGCAGCCCCCCCGATAGCGGGAGTGACGAGCAGTACTTC. It translates to CASSPPDSGSDEQYF.

This clonotype was seen a handful of times. V gene TRBV10-3 combines with J gene TRBJ2-5; D ambiguous. The V gene lost 4 bases and the J gene lost 5 bases, with 26 bases spanning the gap. The CDR3 is 18 residues long. Germline assignment: CDR1 ENHRY and CDR2 SYGVKD. In DNA, the CDR3 is TGTGCCATCAGTGCGTATGCGTTTCCGGGCCTGTCGCGGGAGACCCAGTACTTC. Residues: CAISAYAFPGLSRETQYF.

This clonotype has just a few counts. This chain joins TRBV9 and TRBJ2-1, with D hard to call. From germline, CDR1 is SGDLS and CDR2 YYNGEE. The CDR3 runs 15 residues. The V end was cut by 0 bases, the J end by 3 bases, with 10 bases between. In DNA form, the CDR3 reads TGTGCCAGCAGCGTAGAGGACGGTTTCTACAATGAGCAGTTCTTC. Translation: CASSVEDGFYNEQFF.

The chain has TRBV3-1 and TRBJ1-4, with D unresolved. Germline CDR1 LGHDT, CDR2 YNNKEL (reference sequence). The CDR3 has 12 residues. V gave up 3 bases and J gave up 8 bases, with 7 bases separating them. CDR3 residues: CASSHSLEKLFF. CDR3 DNA: TGTGCCAGCAGCCACTCACTGGAAAAACTGTTTTTT.

The chain carries TRBV27 and TRBJ2-7; D perhaps matches TRBD2 (5 bases). The V gene's germline CDR1 is MNHEY and CDR2 SMNVEV (reference sequence). The CDR3 length is 13 residues. The V gene lost 8 bases and the J gene lost 0 bases, with 11 bases spanning the gap. CDR3: CASRTAGSYEQYF. The CDR3 nucleotides read TGTGCCAGCCGGACGGCGGGCTCCTACGAGCAGTACTTC.

This clonotype was counted at least ten times. The rearrangement joins TRBV29-1 to TRBJ2-4; D might be TRBD1 (6 bases). CDR3 length: 12 amino acids. The germline CDR1 and CDR2 sequences are SQVTM and ANQGSEA. Trimming pared 6 bases from V and 5 bases from J, leaving 11 bases between. The CDR3 DNA is TGCAGCGTCGCTCGGACAGAAAACATTCAGTACTTC. It specifies CSVARTENIQYF.

This clonotype showed up just a few times. The rearrangement joins TRBV14 to TRBJ2-5; 7 bases map to TRBD2. The germline gives CDR1 SGHDN, CDR2 FVKESK. The length of the CDR3 is 15 residues. J gave up 1 base and V 5 bases, and 7 bases lay outside the gene matches. DNA for the CDR3: TGTGCCAGCAGCGAATATGGGGGGGTCCAAGAGACCCAGTACTTC. This translates into CASSEYGGVQETQYF.

The genes are TRBV20-1 and TRBJ2-1; D perhaps matches TRBD2 (5 bases). Germline V gene sequence: CDR1 DFQATT, CDR2 SNEGSKA (reference sequence). The ends were cut back, 0 bases at V and 1 base at J, with 13 bases in the middle. The CDR3 contains 16 residues. The CDR3 DNA reads as TGCAGTGCTAGAGATTACCAGGACTCTTCCTACAATGAGCAGTTCTTC. Its translation is CSARDYQDSSYNEQFF.

This clonotype was seen a few times. V gene TRBV10-3 combines with J gene TRBJ1-5; 9 bases match TRBD1. V lost 4 bases to trimming and J lost 2 bases; unmatched junction nucleotides: 6. This CDR3 comprises 16 residues. Germline V gives CDR1 ENHRY, CDR2 SYGVKD. In nucleotides, the CDR3 is TGTGCCATCAGTGTCACAGGGGGCGTCGGCAATCAGCCCCAGCATTTT. Amino acid sequence: CAISVTGGVGNQPQHF.

CDR3 protein: CASSPGQPYEHYF. The DNA of the CDR3 is TGTGCCAGCAGCCCAGGACAGCCCTACGAGCATTACTTC. The J gene is TRBJ2-5, the V gene TRBV5-5, with D possibly matching TRBD1 (6 bases). Germline V gene data show CDR1 as SGHKS and CDR2 as YYEKEE (reference sequence). Trimming left V 4 bases short and J 14 bases short, with 21 bases between. The CDR3 covers 13 residues.

This chain joins TRBV5-4 and TRBJ2-3, with 8 bases lining up with TRBD1. Germline V lookup: CDR1 SGHNT, CDR2 YYREEE (reference sequence). V dropped 2 bases and J dropped 3; count of bases not matched to a gene: 11. This CDR3 is 17 amino acids long. CDR3 amino acids: CASSLDPGQGRTDTQYF. The DNA of the CDR3 is TGTGCCAGCAGCTTAGATCCCGGACAGGGTAGGACAGATACGCAGTATTTT.

The genes are TRBV30 and TRBJ2-2; D is unresolved. The CDR3 contains 15 residues. The germline V gene encodes CDR1 GTSNPN and CDR2 SVGIG (reference sequence). V lost 2 bases to trimming and J lost 0 bases, with 10 bases between them. The DNA for the CDR3 is TGTGCCTGGAGTCCCCCCGGACCGAACACCGGGGAGCTGTTTTTT. Translation gives CAWSPPGPNTGELFF.

Concerning this clonotype: Being one base from a much bigger clone, this may be a read error. This chain connects TRBV6-5 to TRBJ2-1; no clear D gene. Trimming shortened V by 2 bases and J by 5 bases, and 10 bases separated the two germline ends. CDR1 and CDR2 from the germline V gene are MNHEY and SVGAGI. CDR3 length: 14 amino acids. The CDR3 bases are TGTGCCAGCAGTTACGGTAAAACCAACAATGAGCAGTTCTTC. Translating it yields CASSYGKTNNEQFF.

V usage is TRBV27 and J usage is TRBJ2-3; 10 bases match TRBD2. Unmatched junction bases numbered 4, after V lost 2 bases and J lost 5 bases. CDR3 length equals 15 residues. The germline CDR1 and CDR2 sequences are MNHEY and SMNVEV (reference sequence). CDR3: CASSLGSGRQDTQYF. The CDR3 nucleotides read TGTGCCAGCAGTTTAGGTAGCGGGAGGCAAGATACGCAGTATTTT.

This clonotype was counted only a few times. The V gene is TRBV7-9, the J gene TRBJ2-1; D unresolved. The V gene's germline CDR1 is SEHNR and CDR2 FQNEAQ (reference sequence). This CDR3 has 14 amino acids. The V and J ends lost 2 bases and 0 bases respectively, with 5 bases between them. This chain's CDR3 is CASSLSSSYNEQFF. CDR3 sequence (DNA): TGTGCCAGCAGCTTATCAAGCTCCTACAATGAGCAGTTCTTC.

The gene calls are TRBV9 and TRBJ2-5; unclear D gene. Trimming shortened V by 0 bases and J by 5 bases, and 14 bases separated the two germline ends. Germline CDR1 SGDLS, CDR2 YYNGEE. The length of the CDR3 is 15 residues. The CDR3 coding sequence is TGTGCCAGCAGCGTAGTTGGCGGCAGTTTGGAGACCCAGTACTTC. Its translation is CASSVVGGSLETQYF.

This clonotype has a handful of counts. CDR3 residues: CASRVSNEQFF. The CDR3 nucleotides are TGTGCCAGCAGGGTGTCCAATGAGCAGTTCTTC. This rearrangement joins TRBV12-3 or TRBV12-4 to TRBJ2-5, with unresolved D. With the DNA end fitting TRBJ2-1 better, the J assignment may be wrong. The CDR3 contains 11 residues.

This rearrangement joins TRBV20-1 to TRBJ1-1; D may be TRBD1 (6 bases). The CDR3 runs to 15 residues. Between the trimmed V and J ends, which lost 3 bases and 1 base, there was a span of 15 bases. CDR1 DFQATT and CDR2 SNEGSKA come from the germline V gene (reference sequence). The CDR3: CSASIERGANTEAFF. The CDR3 DNA reads TGCAGTGCTAGTATAGAGCGGGGGGCGAACACTGAAGCTTTCTTT.

This clonotype occurred a few times. The J gene is TRBJ2-5, the V gene TRBV25-1; D is perhaps TRBD2 (5 bases). Trimming removed 2 bases from V and 2 bases from J, with 15 bases in between. Per germline, CDR1 MGHDK and CDR2 SYGVNS. CDR3 length: 16 amino acids. The CDR3, as DNA: TGTGCCAGCAGTGAAGATCCGTACGGCGGGCAAGAGACCCAGTACTTC. It yields the protein CASSEDPYGGQETQYF.

This clonotype was counted only a few times. CDR3 sequence reads: CASRGAGNSYNEQFF. CDR3 coding DNA: TGCGCCAGCAGGGGGGCGGGAAACTCCTACAATGAGCAGTTCTTC. V is TRBV5-1 and J is TRBJ2-1; D may match TRBD1 or TRBD2 (6 bases each). The germline CDR1 and CDR2 sequences are SGHRS and YFSETQ. The CDR3 spans 15 residues. The V end was cut by 5 bases, the J end by 0 bases, with 12 bases between.

The V gene is TRBV15, the J gene TRBJ2-4; TRBD2 matches at 7 bases. There are 18 residues in the CDR3. V gave up 6 bases and J gave up 6 bases; unmatched junction bases: 20. CDR1 and CDR2 from the germline V gene are LNHNV and YYDKDF (reference sequence). CDR3 bases: TGTGCCACCAGACTGACCCGGGGAGGGGACGGAAGAAGAAACATTCAGTACTTC. It specifies CATRLTRGGDGRRNIQYF. Supplemented by reference TRBV15 and TRBJ2-4, the full variable domain reads DAMVIQNPRYQVTQFGKPVTLSCSQTLNHNVMYWYQQKSSQAPKLLFHYYDKDFNNEADTPDNFQSRRPNTSFCFLDIRSPGLGDTAMYLCATRLTRGGDGRRNIQYFGAGTRLSVL.

V usage is TRBV29-1 and J usage is TRBJ2-1, with TRBD2 identical over 13 bases. Germline values: CDR1 SQVTM, CDR2 ANQGSEA. This CDR3 contains 15 residues. The trim removed 4 bases at V and 7 bases at J, leaving 7 bases unmatched. CDR3 DNA sequence: TGCAGCGTTGCTTTACTAGCGGGAGGGCAGAATGAGCAGTTCTTC. Translation: CSVALLAGGQNEQFF.